Sequencing of this T cell receptor (beta chain) was carried out in a study of T cell responses to AZD1222 COVID-19 vaccine. This CDR3 region has 18 residues. Germline assignment: CDR1 SGHNT and CDR2 YENEEA. The V and J ends lost 5 bases and 3 bases, in that order; junction bases with no gene match: 13. Profiling relied on immunoSEQ multiplex PCR, and the TCRdb table lists in-frame clones only, not all of them. The repertoire holds tens of thousands of clones, approximately 85% seen once, with 9.5% to 13% in the top ten. The chain is built from TRBV11-3 and TRBJ2-2, with 9 bases aligning to TRBD1. The sample was peripheral blood, taken 28 days after the second AZD1222 dose. This TCR derives from an adult who received the AZD1222 COVID-19 vaccine. The CDR3 DNA is TGTGCCAGCAGCCCTAGGGGGCGGGGACAGGGCGACACCGGGGAGCTGTTTTTT. Translation gives CASSPRGRGQGDTGELFF. Looking up the rest from reference TRBV11-3 and TRBJ2-2 gives the full variable domain: EAGVVQSPRYKIIEKKQPVAFWCNPISGHNTLYWYLQNLGQGPELLIRYENEEAVDDSQLPKDRFSAERLKGVDSTLKIQPAELGDSAVYLCASSPRGRGQGDTGELFFGEGSRLTVL.